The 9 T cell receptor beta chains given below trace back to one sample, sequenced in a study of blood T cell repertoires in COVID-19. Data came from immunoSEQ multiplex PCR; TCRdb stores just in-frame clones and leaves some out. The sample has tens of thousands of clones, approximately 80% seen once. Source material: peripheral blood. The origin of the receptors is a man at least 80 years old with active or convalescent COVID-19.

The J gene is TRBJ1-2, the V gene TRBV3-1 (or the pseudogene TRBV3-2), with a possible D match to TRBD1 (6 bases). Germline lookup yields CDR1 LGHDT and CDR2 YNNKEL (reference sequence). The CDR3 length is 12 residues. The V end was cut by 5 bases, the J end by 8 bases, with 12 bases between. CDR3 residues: CASSETRGGYTF. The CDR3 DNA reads TGTGCCAGCAGCGAAACCAGGGGCGGCTACACCTTC.

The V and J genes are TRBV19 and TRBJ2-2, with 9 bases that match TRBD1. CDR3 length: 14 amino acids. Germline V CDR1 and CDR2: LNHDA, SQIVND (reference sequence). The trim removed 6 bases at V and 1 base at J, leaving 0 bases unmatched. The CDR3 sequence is CASRDRGNTGELFF. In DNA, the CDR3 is TGTGCCAGTAGGGACAGGGGGAACACCGGGGAGCTGTTTTTT.

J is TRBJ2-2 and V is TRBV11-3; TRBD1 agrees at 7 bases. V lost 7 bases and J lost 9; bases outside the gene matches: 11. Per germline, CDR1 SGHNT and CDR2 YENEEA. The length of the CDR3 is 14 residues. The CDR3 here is CASNPAGGRRELFF. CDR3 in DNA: TGTGCCAGCAACCCTGCAGGGGGTCGCCGGGAGCTGTTTTTT.

Here the CDR3 reads CASSYSRATSGNTIYF. The CDR3 DNA is TGTGCCAGCAGTTACTCGCGGGCCACGTCGGGAAACACCATATATTTT. The chain employs TRBV6-5 and TRBJ1-3; D is undetermined. The germline V gene has CDR1 MNHEY and CDR2 SVGAGI. The CDR3 totals 16 residues. V dropped 0 bases and J dropped 4 bases, with 13 bases sitting between them.

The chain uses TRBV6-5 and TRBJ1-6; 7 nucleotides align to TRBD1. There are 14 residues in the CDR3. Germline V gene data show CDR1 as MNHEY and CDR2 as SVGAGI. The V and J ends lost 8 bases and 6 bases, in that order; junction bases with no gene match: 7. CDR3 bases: TGTGCCAGCTCCCACAGGGGTTCTAATTCACCCCTCCACTTT. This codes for CASSHRGSNSPLHF.

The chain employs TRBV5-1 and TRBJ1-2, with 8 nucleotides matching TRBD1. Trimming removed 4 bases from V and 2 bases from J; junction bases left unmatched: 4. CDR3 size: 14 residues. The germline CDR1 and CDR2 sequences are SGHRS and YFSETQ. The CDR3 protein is CASSPRTGNYGYTF. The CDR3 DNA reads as TGCGCCAGCAGCCCAAGGACAGGGAACTATGGCTACACCTTC. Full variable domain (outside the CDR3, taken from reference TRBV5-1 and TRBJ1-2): KAGVTQTPRYLIKTRGQQVTLSCSPISGHRSVSWYQQTPGQGLQFLFEYFSETQRNKGNFPGRFSGRQFSNSRSEMNVSTLELGDSALYLCASSPRTGNYGYTFGSGTRLTVV.

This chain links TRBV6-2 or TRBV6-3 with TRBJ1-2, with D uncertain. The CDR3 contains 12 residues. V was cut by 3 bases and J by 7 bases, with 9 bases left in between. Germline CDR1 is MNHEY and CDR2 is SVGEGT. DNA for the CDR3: TGTGCCAGCAGTTATGGAGGGCTTGGCTACACCTTC. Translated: CASSYGGLGYTF.

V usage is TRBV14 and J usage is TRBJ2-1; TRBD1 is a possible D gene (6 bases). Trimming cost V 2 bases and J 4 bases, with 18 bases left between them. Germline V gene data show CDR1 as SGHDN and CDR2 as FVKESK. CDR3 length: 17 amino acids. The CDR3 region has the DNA TGTGCCAGCAGCCAAAAAGGTGGGAGACAGGCTTACAATGAGCAGTTCTTC. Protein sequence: CASSQKGGRQAYNEQFF.

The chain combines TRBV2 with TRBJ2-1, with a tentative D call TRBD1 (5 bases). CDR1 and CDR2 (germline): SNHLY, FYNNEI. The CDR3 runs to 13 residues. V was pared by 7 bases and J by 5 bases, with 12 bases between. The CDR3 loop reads CASKGPSHNEQFF. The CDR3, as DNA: TGTGCCAGCAAGGGGCCGAGTCACAATGAGCAGTTCTTC.